This T cell receptor (beta chain) comes out of a study of regulatory T cells in long-lasting Graves disease. Arm-PCR of CDR3 regions and iRepertoire HTBI primers were used to build TCR beta libraries. TCRdb reprocessed the multiplex PCR reads via MiXCR and lists one record per CDR3 protein. The table records a few hundred thousand distinct CDR3 sequences, roughly 20% of them present only once. This clonotype was observed at least ten times. Time point meaning: newly diagnosed GD, antithyroid drugs for less than 3 months. PBMCs provided the RNA from which the TCR library was made. The data also belong to a second study, concerning T cells in Graves' hyperthyroidism and ophthalmopathy.

Sequenced here: peripheral blood mononuclear cells (PBMCs), sampled at new diagnosis, from a patient treated with antithyroid drugs. This receptor was identified in a woman in her twenties or thirties with Graves disease.

The CDR3 DNA is TGTGCCACTAGAAATGGGGGTGTCGAAAACATTCAGTACTTC. The encoded protein is CATRNGGVENIQYF. The chain is built from TRBV7-9 and TRBJ2-4; either TRBD1 or TRBD2 may fit D (5 bases each). Germline V lookup: CDR1 SEHNR, CDR2 FQNEAQ (reference sequence). V was trimmed by 10 bases and J by 5 bases, leaving 18 bases between them. The CDR3 sequence is 14 residues long.